The present TCR beta chain was sequenced within a study of OX40 agonist ivuxolimab in advanced cancers. Overall study: Of the participants, under 50% had some prior anti-PD-1, anti-PD-L1 or anti-CTLA-4 therapy, which was allowed.

Study-wide results and limits: By week 6 at 0.1 to 3.0 mg/kg, blood CD4+ and CD8+ T cells had expanded clonally. It was not determined which antigens were specifically recognized by the peripheral T cells that had undergone clonal expansion.

Trimming removed 6 bases at V and 3 bases at J, with 13 bases between. This CDR3 contains 13 residues. The germline V gene has CDR1 SGHRS and CDR2 YFSETQ. Assay: immunoSEQ multiplex PCR; the TCRdb copy retains only in-frame clones and omits some. In the table there are more than 65,000 clones, 88% of which are singletons. Regarding this clone: The target antigen is unknown.

This sequence was found in an adult with an advanced solid tumor such as melanoma, head and neck, liver or kidney cancer. Specimen: CD4+ or CD8+ T cells sorted from blood, collected in a trial of the OX40 agonist ivuxolimab. The chain joins TRBV5-1 to TRBJ2-7; unclear D gene. CDR3 amino acids: CASNSNGNYEQYF. For the CDR3, the DNA is TGCGCCAGCAATTCGAACGGAAACTACGAGCAGTACTTC.